The 30 T cell receptor beta chains given below trace back to one sample, sequenced in a study of Graves' ophthalmopathy and Graves' hyperthyroidism. Researchers took RNA transcripts and amplified TCR beta CDR3 regions from them. RT-PCR in the first round used HTBI primers; a second-round multiplex PCR followed. One entry per CDR3 protein, called by TCRdb with MiXCR from the multiplex PCR reads. Counted here are more than 550,000 distinct CDR3 sequences, roughly two fifths occurring once; the ten biggest clones make up over 2.5%. Input material: peripheral blood. The receptor set was obtained from an adult man with Graves' ophthalmopathy.

This clonotype was recorded a few times. V and J are TRBV4-1 and TRBJ2-7, with TRBD2 as a possible D gene (5 bases). The CDR3 is 14 amino acids. Germline CDR1 reads MGHRA; CDR2 reads YSYEKL. V shed 5 bases and J shed 5 bases, with 16 bases lying between them. CDR3 coding DNA: TGCGCCAGCAGCAAACGGACTGCGGCGGACGAGCAGTACTTC. Protein sequence: CASSKRTAADEQYF.

Written as DNA, the CDR3 is TGTGCCAGCAGCCAACGGACAGGGTTTGGCCTTTACCAAGAGACCCAGTACTTC. Encoded protein: CASSQRTGFGLYQETQYF. The genes are TRBV5-4 and TRBJ2-5; 8 nucleotides match TRBD1. Trimming removed 4 bases from V and 0 bases from J; junction bases left unmatched: 14. CDR3 length equals 18 residues. CDR1 is SGHNT, CDR2 YYREEE, per germline (reference sequence).

The V and J genes are TRBV20-1 and TRBJ1-6, with a tentative D call TRBD1 (5 bases). V dropped 5 bases and J dropped 8 bases, with 16 bases sitting between them. Germline-derived CDR1 and CDR2 are DFQATT and SNEGSKA (reference sequence). The CDR3 length is 14 residues. The DNA for the CDR3 is TGCAGTGCTCTAAACCTCCAGGGAGATTCACCCCTCCACTTT. This translates into CSALNLQGDSPLHF.

This clonotype appeared many times. The chain joins TRBV29-1 to TRBJ2-5; D remains ambiguous. The CDR3 is 12 amino acids. The ends were cut back, 6 bases at V and 2 bases at J, with 10 bases in the middle. CDR1 and CDR2 (germline): SQVTM, ANQGSEA. This CDR3 reads CSVRRSQETQYF. DNA of the CDR3: TGCAGCGTAAGACGGTCACAAGAGACCCAGTACTTC.

This clonotype was observed a few times. The chain uses TRBV5-1 and TRBJ1-5; no clear D. The CDR3 is 15 residues long. Trimming took off 1 base at V and 3 bases at J, with 11 bases between the two ends. CDR1 and CDR2 from the germline V gene are SGHRS and YFSETQ. CDR3 protein: CASSLQGLANQPQHF. CDR3 in DNA: TGCGCCAGCAGCTTGCAAGGGTTGGCCAATCAGCCCCAGCATTTT.

Points on this clonotype: A much larger clonotype is one base distant, so this may be a read error. The rearrangement joins TRBV7-9 to TRBJ1-2; TRBD1 is a possible D gene (5 bases). This CDR3 is built from 16 residues. From germline, CDR1 is SEHNR and CDR2 FQNEAQ (reference sequence). The CDR3 DNA follows: TGTGCCAGCAGCTTAATCGGTGGGGGACCCAACTGTGGCTACACCTTC. It yields the protein CASSLIGGGPNCGYTF. Drawing the rest from reference TRBV7-9 and TRBJ1-2, the complete variable domain is DTGVSQNPRHKITKRGQNVTFRCDPISEHNRLYWYRQTLGQGPEFLTYFQNEAQLEKSRLLSDRFSAERPKGSFSTLEIQRTEQGDSAMYLCASSLIGGGPNCGYTFGSGTRLTVV.

The table lists this clonotype with many counts. The chain joins TRBV4-2 to TRBJ2-7; 7 nucleotides match TRBD1. This CDR3 is 15 amino acids long. Per germline, CDR1 LGHNA and CDR2 YNFKEQ. Trimming took 1 base from V and 0 from J; bases not matched to a gene: 3. CDR3 sequence reads: CASSQAGDSSYEQYF. The CDR3 DNA is TGTGCCAGCAGCCAAGCTGGGGACAGCTCCTACGAGCAGTACTTC.

Ten or more counts support this clonotype. The V call is TRBV7-9, the J call TRBJ2-6, with D possibly matching TRBD1 (6 bases). Per the germline V gene, CDR1 is SEHNR and CDR2 is FQNEAQ (reference sequence). Trimming removed 4 bases at V and 2 bases at J, with 15 bases between. The CDR3 length is 17 residues. The DNA for the CDR3 is TGTGCCAGCAGCTCAATCATGGGGGCTGCTGGGGCCAACGTCCTGACTTTC. Translated, it gives CASSSIMGAAGANVLTF.

The V and J genes are TRBV7-6 and TRBJ2-3; D is ambiguous. The closer fit of TRBJ2-1 to the DNA end suggests the J call may be wrong. The CDR3 has 13 residues. The germline V gene has CDR1 SGHVS and CDR2 FNYEAQ. Written as DNA, the CDR3 is TGTGCCAGCAGCTTAGCTCGAACCGGAATGCAGTTCTTC. Protein sequence: CASSLARTGMQFF.

The chain is built from TRBV25-1 and TRBJ2-5, with 7 bases matching TRBD1. CDR1 and CDR2 (germline): MGHDK, SYGVNS. The V gene end was trimmed by 6 bases and the J gene end by 2 bases; junction bases not matched to a gene: 9. The CDR3 runs 15 residues. For the CDR3, the DNA is TGTGCCAGCAGCGTGACAGGGTTTGATCAAGAGACCCAGTACTTC. Its translation is CASSVTGFDQETQYF. The complete variable domain, with remaining parts taken from reference TRBV25-1 and TRBJ2-5, reads EADIYQTPRYLVIGTGKKITLECSQTMGHDKMYWYQQDPGMELHLIHYSYGVNSTEKGDLSSESTVSRIRTEHFPLTLESARPSHTSQYLCASSVTGFDQETQYFGPGTRLLVL.

The rearrangement joins TRBV25-1 to TRBJ1-6; D is uncertain. The CDR3 covers 15 residues. The germline V and J ends were trimmed by 6 bases and 6 bases, with 15 bases remaining between them. CDR1 and CDR2 (germline): MGHDK, SYGVNS. The CDR3 loop reads CASSLSSASNSPLHF. The CDR3, as DNA: TGTGCCAGCAGCTTATCCAGCGCCAGTAATTCACCCCTCCACTTT.

The chain uses TRBV7-9 and TRBJ2-3, with 13 bases that match TRBD2. The junction had 1 base not matched to a gene; V was cut back by 4 bases and J by 3 bases. The CDR3 extends over 15 amino acids. Germline V gives CDR1 SEHNR, CDR2 FQNEAQ (reference sequence). DNA for the CDR3: TGTGCCAGCAGCTCGACTAGCGGGGGGACAGATACGCAGTATTTT. Translated, it gives CASSSTSGGTDTQYF.

As concerns this clonotype: With a much larger clone just one base away, this may be a read error. The rearrangement joins TRBV7-2 to TRBJ1-1; D call uncertain. This CDR3 is built from 13 residues. The V gene's germline CDR1 is SGHTA and CDR2 FQGNSA. CDR3: CANSPRLHTEAFF. DNA for the CDR3: TGTGCCAACAGCCCCCGGTTGCACACTGAAGCTTTCTTT.

This clonotype was observed a handful of times. V usage is TRBV11-2 and J usage is TRBJ2-5; TRBD2 aligns across 10 bases. CDR1 and CDR2 from the germline V gene are SGHAT and FQNNGV. V lost 8 bases to trimming and J lost 5 bases; unmatched junction nucleotides: 8. The CDR3 loop spans 14 amino acids. The CDR3 loop is CASQRGGAGETQYF. In DNA, the CDR3 is TGTGCCAGCCAGCGGGGGGGGGCGGGGGAGACCCAGTACTTC. Supplemented by reference TRBV11-2 and TRBJ2-5, the full variable domain reads EAGVAQSPRYKIIEKRQSVAFWCNPISGHATLYWYQQILGQGPKLLIQFQNNGVVDDSQLPKDRFSAERLKGVDSTLKIQPAKLEDSAVYLCASQRGGAGETQYFGPGTRLLVL.

The chain links TRBV19 to TRBJ1-1; D may be TRBD1 (6 bases). The length of the CDR3 is 14 residues. Per germline, CDR1 LNHDA and CDR2 SQIVND (reference sequence). The V end was cut by 7 bases, the J end by 6 bases, with 18 bases between. The CDR3 reads CASTTPGASAEAFF. The CDR3 DNA is TGTGCCAGTACCACGCCGGGGGCGTCAGCTGAAGCTTTCTTT.

Note on this clonotype: With a much larger clone just one base away, this may be a read error. The chain carries TRBV25-1 and TRBJ2-7; D unresolved. The CDR3 loop spans 13 amino acids. The V gene's germline CDR1 is MGHDK and CDR2 SYGVNS. The CDR3 nucleotides are TGTGCCAGCAGTGTTGACGGTAGCTACGGGCAGTACTTC. Its protein is CASSVDGSYGQYF.

This clonotype appeared a few times. The chain is built from TRBV3-1 and TRBJ2-7; D unclear. Germline CDR1 LGHDT, CDR2 YNNKEL (reference sequence). The CDR3 spans 13 residues. Trimming cost V 0 bases and J 7 bases, with 10 bases left between them. This CDR3 reads CASSQDPSREQYF. DNA of the CDR3: TGTGCCAGCAGCCAAGACCCCAGTCGGGAGCAGTACTTC.

In this sample, this clonotype turned up many times. The chain couples TRBV2 to TRBJ2-5; no clear D gene. The CDR3 spans 11 residues. V was cut by 6 bases and J by 8 bases, with 10 bases left in between. The V gene's germline CDR1 is SNHLY and CDR2 FYNNEI. This chain's CDR3 is CASSALVTQYF. DNA for the CDR3: TGTGCCAGCAGCGCCCTAGTCACCCAGTACTTC.

This clonotype was detected many times. This chain links TRBV11-2 with TRBJ1-2; no reliable D call. The germline CDR1 and CDR2 sequences are SGHAT and FQNNGV. This CDR3 region has 13 residues. V was trimmed by 6 bases and J by 4 bases, leaving 12 bases between them. The CDR3 region has the DNA TGTGCCAGCAGAAGCACTCGTCGCTATGGCTACACCTTC. This sequence encodes CASRSTRRYGYTF.

This clonotype was seen only once. An end of the junction differs from the germline gene, which may be a read error. This chain connects TRBV25-1 to TRBJ1-1, with D tentatively TRBD1 (5 bases). CDR3 length: 12 residues. Germline V gives CDR1 MGHDK, CDR2 SYGVNS. CDR3 coding DNA: TGTGCCAGCAGTTGGGGCAACACTGAAGCTCTCTTT. Protein sequence: CASSWGNTEALF.

V usage is TRBV7-2 and J usage is TRBJ1-5; the D is unclear. The length of the CDR3 is 16 residues. Germline V gene lookup returns CDR1 SGHTA and CDR2 FQGNSA. The ends were cut back, 6 bases at V and 0 bases at J, with 15 bases in the middle. In DNA, the CDR3 is TGTGCCAGCAGTCCCTATTCCCGGGGTAGCAATCAGCCCCAGCATTTT. Translating it yields CASSPYSRGSNQPQHF.

The chain links TRBV15 to TRBJ1-5; 9 bases map to TRBD1. The V gene end was trimmed by 1 base and the J gene end by 7 bases; junction bases not matched to a gene: 8. Germline V gene sequence: CDR1 LNHNV, CDR2 YYDKDF (reference sequence). There are 16 residues in the CDR3. This CDR3 is CATSRVNGQGSQPQHF. CDR3 in DNA: TGTGCCACCAGCAGAGTCAATGGACAGGGGAGCCAGCCCCAGCATTTT.

The chain recombines TRBV6-1 with TRBJ1-1; the D gene is possibly TRBD1 (5 bases). Germline assignment: CDR1 MNHNS and CDR2 SASEGT. The CDR3 has 14 amino acids. The V and J ends lost 1 base and 4 bases respectively, with 10 bases between them. This CDR3 reads CASSEDGGFTEAFF. CDR3 nucleotides: TGTGCCAGCAGTGAAGATGGGGGGTTCACTGAAGCTTTCTTT.

This clonotype was counted once. The CDR3 protein is CASTPGGNGNTIYF. CDR3 bases: TGTGCCAGTACCCCAGGGGGAAATGGAAACACCATATATTTT. The genes are TRBV19 and TRBJ1-3; 7 positions agree with TRBD1. The CDR3 contains 14 residues. J gave up 3 bases and V 7 bases, and 6 bases lay outside the gene matches. Germline lookup yields CDR1 LNHDA and CDR2 SQIVND (reference sequence). The full variable domain, in which reference TRBV19 and TRBJ1-3 provide the parts outside the CDR3, is DGGITQSPKYLFRKEGQNVTLSCEQNLNHDAMYWYRQDPGQGLRLIYYSQIVNDFQKGDIAEGYSVSREKKESFPLTVTSAQKNPTAFYLCASTPGGNGNTIYFGEGSWLTVV.

This clonotype was counted many times. V usage is TRBV7-9 and J usage is TRBJ2-2, with 9 positions matching TRBD1. CDR1 and CDR2 (germline): SEHNR, FQNEAQ (reference sequence). CDR3 length equals 15 residues. Trimming took 3 bases from V and 3 from J; bases not matched to a gene: 2. DNA of the CDR3: TGTGCCAGCAGCTTGACAGGGGGACACACCGGGGAGCTGTTTTTT. Translation: CASSLTGGHTGELFF.

The V and J genes are TRBV15 and TRBJ2-7; 9 bases line up with TRBD1. This CDR3 is built from 14 residues. Germline assignment: CDR1 LNHNV and CDR2 YYDKDF (reference sequence). V was clipped by 9 bases and J by 4 bases; unmatched bases: 10. The CDR3 DNA reads TGTGCCACTAGTCCCGGGACAGGGTTTTACGAGCAGTACTTC. Translation: CATSPGTGFYEQYF.

This clonotype was recorded many times. J is TRBJ2-5 and V is TRBV2, with TRBD2 matching over 11 bases. This CDR3 is built from 14 residues. From germline, CDR1 is SNHLY and CDR2 FYNNEI. Losses at the gene ends were 6 bases for V and 3 bases for J; bases not matched to a gene: 3. The chain's CDR3 is CASRAGLAEETQYF. In DNA form, the CDR3 reads TGTGCCAGCAGGGCGGGACTAGCGGAAGAGACCCAGTACTTC.

With regard to this clonotype: It may be a read error: a sequence one base away is much more abundant. The J gene is TRBJ1-2, the V gene TRBV5-1; tentatively, D is TRBD1 (6 bases). The V end was cut by 9 bases, the J end by 0 bases, with 15 bases between. CDR3 length: 14 amino acids. Germline V gene data show CDR1 as SGHRS and CDR2 as YFSETQ. CDR3 in amino acids: CATTLQGTNYGYTF. In DNA form, the CDR3 reads TGCGCCACCACACTACAGGGAACTAACTATGGCTACACCTTC.

The gene calls are TRBV4-1 and TRBJ1-1; TRBD1 might be the D (5 bases). The CDR3 runs 14 residues. Deletions cut 0 bases from V and 11 bases from J, with 16 bases between. Germline-derived CDR1 and CDR2 are MGHRA and YSYEKL. The CDR3 sequence is CASSQDGSGRGAFF. CDR3 nucleotides: TGCGCCAGCAGCCAAGATGGATCGGGGCGCGGGGCTTTCTTT.

This clonotype was counted many times. The genes are TRBV2 and TRBJ1-2; D perhaps matches TRBD1 (5 bases). The CDR3 runs 13 residues. Trimming left V 10 bases short and J 1 base short, with 13 bases between. Germline V gives CDR1 SNHLY, CDR2 FYNNEI. Here the CDR3 DNA reads TGTGCCAACAGCCCAGACAGTAACTATGGCTACACCTTC. It yields the protein CANSPDSNYGYTF. Filled out from reference TRBV2 and TRBJ1-2, the complete variable domain reads EPEVTQTPSHQVTQMGQEVILRCVPISNHLYFYWYRQILGQKVEFLVSFYNNEISEKSEIFDDQFSVERPDGSNFTLKIRSTKLEDSAMYFCANSPDSNYGYTFGSGTRLTVV.